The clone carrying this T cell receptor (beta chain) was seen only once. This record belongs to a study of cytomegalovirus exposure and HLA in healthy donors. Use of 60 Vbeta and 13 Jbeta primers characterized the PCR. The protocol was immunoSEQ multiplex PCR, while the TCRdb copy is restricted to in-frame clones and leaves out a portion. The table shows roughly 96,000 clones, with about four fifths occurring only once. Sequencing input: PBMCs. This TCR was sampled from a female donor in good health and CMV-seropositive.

CDR3 sequence reads: CASSATGKGDNQPQHF. As DNA, the CDR3 is TGTGCCAGCAGCGCGACAGGGAAGGGTGACAATCAGCCCCAGCATTTT. The chain employs TRBV11-3 and TRBJ1-5; 7 bases map to TRBD1. CDR3 length: 16 amino acids. Trimming at V came to 5 bases and at J to 3 bases, leaving 10 bases not matched to a gene. Per the germline V gene, CDR1 is SGHNT and CDR2 is YENEEA.